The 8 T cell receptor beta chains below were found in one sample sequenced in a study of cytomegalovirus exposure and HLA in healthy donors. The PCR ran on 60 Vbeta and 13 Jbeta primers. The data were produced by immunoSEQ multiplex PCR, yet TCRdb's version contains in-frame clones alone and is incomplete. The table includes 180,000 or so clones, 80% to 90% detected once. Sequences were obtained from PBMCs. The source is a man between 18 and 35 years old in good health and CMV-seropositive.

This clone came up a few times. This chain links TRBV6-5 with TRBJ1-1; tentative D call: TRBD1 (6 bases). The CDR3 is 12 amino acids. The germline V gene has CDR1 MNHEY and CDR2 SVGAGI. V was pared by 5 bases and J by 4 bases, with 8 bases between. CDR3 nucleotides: TGTGCCAGCAGTCTCAGGGGCACTGAAGCTTTCTTT. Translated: CASSLRGTEAFF.

Here the CDR3 reads CASSVTGTGGMANEQYF. The CDR3, as DNA: TGTGCCAGCAGCGTAACCGGGACAGGGGGGATGGCCAACGAGCAGTACTTC. The V gene is TRBV2, the J gene TRBJ2-7; TRBD1 aligns across 11 bases. The ends lost 6 bases at V and 5 bases at J; junction bases unmatched: 15. Germline CDR1 is SNHLY and CDR2 is FYNNEI. The CDR3 spans 17 residues.

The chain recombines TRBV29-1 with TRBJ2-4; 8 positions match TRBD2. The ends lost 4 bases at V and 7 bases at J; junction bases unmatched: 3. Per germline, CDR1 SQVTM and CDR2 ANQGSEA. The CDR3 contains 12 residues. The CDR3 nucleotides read TGCAGCGTTGGGATAGCGGGGAACATTCAGTACTTC. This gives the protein CSVGIAGNIQYF.

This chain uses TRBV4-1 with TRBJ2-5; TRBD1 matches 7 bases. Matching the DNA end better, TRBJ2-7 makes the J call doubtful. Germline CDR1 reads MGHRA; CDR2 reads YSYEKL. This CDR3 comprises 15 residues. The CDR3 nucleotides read TGCGCCAGCAGCCAGCCGGGACAGTGCTCCTACGAGCAGTACTTC. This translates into CASSQPGQCSYEQYF.

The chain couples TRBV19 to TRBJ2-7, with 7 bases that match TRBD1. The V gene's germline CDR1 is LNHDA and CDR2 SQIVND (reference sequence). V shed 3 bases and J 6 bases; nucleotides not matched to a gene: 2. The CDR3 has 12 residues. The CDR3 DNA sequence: TGTGCCAGTAGTATGGGACAGTCCGAGCAGTACTTC. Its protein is CASSMGQSEQYF.

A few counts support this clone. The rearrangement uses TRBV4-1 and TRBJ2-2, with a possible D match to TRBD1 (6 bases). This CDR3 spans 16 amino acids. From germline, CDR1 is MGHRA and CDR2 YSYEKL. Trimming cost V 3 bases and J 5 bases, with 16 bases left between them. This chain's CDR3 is CASSQDSSVATGELFF. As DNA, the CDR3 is TGCGCCAGCAGCCAGGACAGTTCCGTTGCTACCGGGGAGCTGTTTTTT.

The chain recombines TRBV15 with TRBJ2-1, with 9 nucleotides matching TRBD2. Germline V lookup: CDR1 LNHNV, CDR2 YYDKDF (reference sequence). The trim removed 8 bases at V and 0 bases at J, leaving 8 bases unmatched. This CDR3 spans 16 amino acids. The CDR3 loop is CATGTSGWSSYNEQFF. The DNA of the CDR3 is TGTGCCACCGGCACTAGCGGGTGGAGCTCCTACAATGAGCAGTTCTTC.

CDR3 bases: TGTGCCAGCAGCTTAGCGAATGCAGGAATGAACACTGAAGCTTTCTTT. This codes for CASSLANAGMNTEAFF. This chain connects TRBV7-8 to TRBJ1-1; D unresolved. This CDR3 has 16 amino acids. Trimming took off 0 bases at V and 0 bases at J, with 11 bases between the two ends. The germline CDR1 and CDR2 sequences are SGHVS and FQNEAQ.